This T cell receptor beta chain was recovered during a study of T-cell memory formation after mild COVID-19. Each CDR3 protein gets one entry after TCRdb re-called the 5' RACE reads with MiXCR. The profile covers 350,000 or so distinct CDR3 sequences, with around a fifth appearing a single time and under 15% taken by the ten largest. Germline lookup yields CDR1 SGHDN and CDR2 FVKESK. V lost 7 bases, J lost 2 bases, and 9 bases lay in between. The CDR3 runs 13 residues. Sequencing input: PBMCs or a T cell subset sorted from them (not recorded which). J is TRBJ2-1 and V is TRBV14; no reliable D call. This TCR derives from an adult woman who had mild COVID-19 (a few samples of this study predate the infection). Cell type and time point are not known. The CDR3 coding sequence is TGTGCCAGCAAAAGAAGTGCCTACAATGAGCAGTTCTTC. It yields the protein CASKRSAYNEQFF.